Presented here are 7 T cell receptor beta chains from one specimen sequenced in a study of CXCR3-negative and CXCR3-positive naive CD8 T cells. Study-wide results and limits: More hydrophobic TRB CDR3s were found in CXCR3-positive naive cells than in CXCR3-negative naive cells.

No antigen has been identified for these receptors. Preparation of TRB cDNA libraries relied on 5' RACE carrying UMI labels. TCRdb reprocessed the 5' RACE reads, with one entry per CDR3 protein and no DNA. With under 110,000 distinct CDR3 sequences in the sample, the ten largest clones hold roughly 0.4%. Sequencing was carried out using naive CXCR3+ CD8+ T cells from blood. Regarding subset: CD45RO-CCR7+CD27+CD95- naive CD8+ T cells expressing CXCR3 (TNR3+). Receptor source: a human donor in good health. Some clones in this sample may be carry-over from other donors' samples.

The chain is built from TRBV21-1 and TRBJ2-7; TCRdb's D call of TRBD1 is untestable without DNA. TRBV21-1 is recorded as a pseudogene. The CDR3 length is 12 residues. The CDR3 region is CASLTGTYEQYF.

V gene TRBV7-6 combines with J gene TRBJ1-5. CDR3 length: 14 residues. Per the germline V gene, CDR1 is SGHVS and CDR2 is FNYEAQ. The CDR3: CASSLEADNRPQHF.

The chain combines TRBV20-1 with TRBJ2-7; TCRdb indicates TRBD2, and absent DNA this call remains unverified. Germline loops: CDR1 DFQATT, CDR2 SNEGSKA (reference sequence). This CDR3 spans 13 amino acids. CDR3 residues: CSAIGTRYYEQYF.

V usage is TRBV7-9 and J usage is TRBJ1-3. The CDR3 totals 16 residues. Germline V gene lookup returns CDR1 SEHNR and CDR2 FQNEAQ (reference sequence). CDR3 in amino acids: CASSLADRGPGNTIYF.

The chain employs TRBV7-8 and TRBJ2-2; the TCRdb call, TRBD1, lacks DNA for checking. Germline CDR1 and CDR2: SGHVS and FQNEAQ. The CDR3 spans 15 residues. The chain's CDR3 is CASSPGTGNTGELFF. The complete variable domain, with remaining parts taken from reference TRBV7-8 and TRBJ2-2, reads GAGVSQSPRYKVAKRGQDVALRCDPISGHVSLFWYQQALGQGPEFLTYFQNEAQLDKSGLPSDRFFAERPEGSVSTLKIQRTQQEDSAVYLCASSPGTGNTGELFFGEGSRLTVL.

This chain joins TRBV9 and TRBJ2-7; the TCRdb D gene call, TRBD1, has no DNA to confirm it. From germline, CDR1 is SGDLS and CDR2 YYNGEE. The CDR3 consists of 15 residues. This CDR3 reads CASSVGTGPSYEQYF.

J is TRBJ2-5 and V is TRBV7-9; the D call of TRBD1 rests on TCRdb alone, since no DNA is present to check it. CDR1 SEHNR and CDR2 FQNEAQ come from the germline V gene (reference sequence). The CDR3 has 14 residues. The CDR3 here is CASSPWDLGETQYF.